This T cell receptor beta chain originates from a study of control samples from healthy donors and cancer patients. The protocol was immunoSEQ multiplex PCR, while the TCRdb copy is restricted to in-frame clones and leaves out a portion. The repertoire holds about 77,000 clones, with about 92% as singletons. The CDR3 covers 14 residues. Germline CDR1 is SGHTA and CDR2 is FQGNSA. V was clipped by 5 bases and J by 4 bases; unmatched bases: 3. This TCR was sampled from a woman aged 60-75 years in good health. The genes are TRBV7-2 and TRBJ2-2; 8 bases are a match to TRBD1. What was sequenced was blood. The CDR3 region has the DNA TGTGCCAGCAGCCGGGACAGGATCACCGGGGAGCTGTTTTTT. Encoded protein: CASSRDRITGELFF.